These T cell receptor beta chains were read from a single sample in a study of blood T cell repertoires in COVID-19. TCRdb's copy holds only in-frame clones and misses some; the assay was immunoSEQ multiplex PCR. The table shows 200,000 to 250,000 clones, with over 80% occurring only once. What was sequenced was PBMCs or T cells enriched from blood (not recorded which). The receptors were sampled from a woman in her twenties or thirties who had been exposed to COVID-19. CDR3s include the opening cysteine and the closing phenylalanine or tryptophan. D genes are given only for firm matches. Clone size, where shown, is once, few, many, or a class for clones that have expanded.

TRBD2	TRBV5-1	TRBJ2-5	.	TGCGCCAGCACCCCTGGACTAGCGGGAAGAGAGACCCAGTACTTC	CASTPGLAGRETQYF
.	TRBV28	TRBJ1-2	.	TGTGCCTCCCGGGACATCCCTAACTATGGCTACACCTTC	CASRDIPNYGYTF
.	TRBV28	TRBJ2-7	.	TGTGCCAGCATTAAGCATGGCGGTCCCTACGAGCAGTACTTC	CASIKHGGPYEQYF
TRBD2	TRBV5-1	TRBJ2-5	few	TGCGCCAGCAGCTCCAGACTAGCGGGAGTTGGGGAGACCCAGTACTTC	CASSSRLAGVGETQYF
TRBD2	TRBV11-2	TRBJ2-7	.	TGTGCCAGCAGCACGACTAGCGGATCCATCTACGAGCAGTACTTC	CASSTTSGSIYEQYF
.	TRBV5-1	TRBJ2-7	.	TGCGCCAGCAGCTTGGTGGGGGACACCGCCTACGAGCAGTACTTC	CASSLVGDTAYEQYF
TRBD2	TRBV3-1/TRBV3-2	TRBJ2-1	.	TGTGCCAGCAGCCAAGACCCTGGACTAGCGGGCCAAAGTTTCTTC	CASSQDPGLAGQSFF
.	TRBV4-1	TRBJ2-4	.	TGCGCCAGCAGCCAAATAACAGGTAGCCCCCTAGCCAAAAACATTCAGTACTTC	CASSQITGSPLAKNIQYF
TRBD1	TRBV25-1	TRBJ2-2	.	TGTGCCAGCAGTGAAACCGCGACAGGGGTAACCGGGGAGCTGTTTTTT	CASSETATGVTGELFF
.	TRBV4-1	TRBJ1-4	.	TGCGCCAGCAGCCATAGCTCGGGGGGCAATGAAAAACTGTTTTTT	CASSHSSGGNEKLFF
TRBD1	TRBV3-1/TRBV3-2	TRBJ2-7	.	TGTGCCAGCAGCCAAGAAATGAGACAGGGGTCGTACGAGCAGTACTTC	CASSQEMRQGSYEQYF
TRBD2	TRBV28	TRBJ2-1	.	TGTGCCAGCTTGGGACTAGTCGACAATGAGCAGTTCTTC	CASLGLVDNEQFF
.	TRBV25-1	TRBJ1-5	.	TGTGCCAGCAGTGAGGGGGGACCCCAGCATTTT	CASSEGGPQHF
TRBD2	TRBV11-2	TRBJ2-1	.	TGTGCCAGCAGATGGAGCGGGAGGAACTACAATGAGCAGTTCTTC	CASRWSGRNYNEQFF
.	TRBV21-1	TRBJ1-2	.	TGTGCCAGCAGGGACAGGGGACATGGCTACACCTTC	CASRDRGHGYTF
.	TRBV24-1	TRBJ2-3	.	.	CATSVPAVDTQYF
TRBD2	TRBV5-1	TRBJ2-1	.	TGCGCCAGCAGCTTGGGCGGGAGGCCCTACAATGAGCAGTTCTTC	CASSLGGRPYNEQFF
.	TRBV6-5	TRBJ1-1	few	TGTGCCAGCATAAGCGGGACCGAGCTGAGAGCTTTCTTT	CASISGTELRAFF
.	TRBV14	TRBJ2-2	.	TGTGCCAGCAGCCAAGGCCAGTACACCGGGGAGCTGTTTTTT	CASSQGQYTGELFF
.	TRBV29-1	TRBJ1-2	.	TGCAGCGTTGTGGCGGGGGGGTATGGCTACACCTTC	CSVVAGGYGYTF
.	TRBV6-5	TRBJ2-1	many	TGTGCCAGCAGTTATAGTCTCTTATACAATGAGCAGTTCTTC	CASSYSLLYNEQFF
.	TRBV27	TRBJ2-7	.	TGTGCCAGCAGTTTTTTCAGTTCCTACGAGCAGTACTTC	CASSFFSSYEQYF
.	TRBV6-6	TRBJ1-1	.	TGTGCCAGCAGTTCATATGGGACACTGGGCGCTGAAGCTTTCTTT	CASSSYGTLGAEAFF
.	TRBV5-1	TRBJ2-2	.	TGCGCCAGCAGCTTGGAGAGAGCGAGGGTCGCCGGGGAGCTGTTTTTT	CASSLERARVAGELFF
TRBD2	TRBV30	TRBJ2-7	.	TGTGCCTGGAGTGTATCACGGACTAGTGCGGGAGGTGGAGAGCAGTACTTC	CAWSVSRTSAGGGEQYF
.	TRBV2	TRBJ1-5	.	TGTGCCAGCAGTGCGGGTGGGTCTTGGGGGGATCAGCCCCAGCATTTT	CASSAGGSWGDQPQHF
.	TRBV25-1	TRBJ1-2	.	TGTGCCAGCAGTGATGGTTGGAGAAATGGCTACACCTTC	CASSDGWRNGYTF